These 2 T cell receptor beta chains were sequenced from one sample in a study of blood T cell repertoires in COVID-19 (dated by TCRdb to about 2020). The library relied on the immunoSEQ multiplex PCR assay. Imported from immuneACCESS, the table was reduced by TCRdb to in-frame sequences with V and J called. These copies leave out some clones; in studies compared against another copy, an unresolved V gene accounts for under half, and the cause of the remainder is not known. A total of approximately 300,000 clones appear in this sample, roughly 90% of them only once. Less than 20% of the sample is taken by the ten largest. Sequencing input: PBMCs or T cells enriched from blood (not recorded which). These receptors were obtained from a woman aged 25 to 45 who had recovered from COVID-19.

V is TRBV23-1 and J is TRBJ1-6; D is ambiguous. TRBV23-1 is reported as an ORF; its role is uncertain. This CDR3 region has 16 residues. With 7 bases removed from V and 7 bases from J, the gap between germline ends came to 20 bases. CDR3 DNA: TGCGCCAGCAATAAGTCAAACCGGCAGGTCAATTCACCCCTCCACTTT. This gives the protein CASNKSNRQVNSPLHF.

This chain connects TRBV7-2 to TRBJ1-1, with D tentatively TRBD1 (5 bases). V was shortened by 2 bases and J by 7 bases, with 17 bases between the two germline ends. The CDR3 totals 15 residues. Germline V lookup: CDR1 SGHTA, CDR2 FQGNSA. This CDR3 reads CASSLFGGGNFEAFF. The CDR3, as DNA: TGTGCCAGCAGCTTATTCGGGGGGGGAAACTTTGAAGCTTTCTTT.